This T cell receptor beta chain was observed in a study of CD8 T cells in Susac syndrome. Points on this clonotype: The antigen remains undetermined.

An input of about 0.5 to 1 ug of RNA was subjected to reverse transcription using random hexamers. TCRdb processed the immunoSEQ multiplex PCR reads anew with MiXCR; each CDR3 protein has one entry. The data show 95,000 to 150,000 distinct CDR3 sequences, around 94% seen once. Broader study findings: Susac syndrome CD8+ repertoires were clonally expanded, most strongly in CD8+ TEMRA cells.

V lost 3 bases and J 7 bases, leaving 16 bases between the germline ends. CDR1 is SGHRS, CDR2 YFSETQ, per germline. This CDR3 spans 15 amino acids. The sequencing input was CD8+ T cells from PBMCs. The clonotype originates from a human donor with Susac syndrome. The chain employs TRBV5-1 and TRBJ1-4; a possible D gene is TRBD1 (5 bases). The CDR3 here is CASSSLGAQGEKLFF. DNA for the CDR3: TGCGCCAGCAGCTCTTTAGGGGCGCAAGGTGAAAAACTGTTTTTT. The complete variable domain, with remaining parts taken from reference TRBV5-1 and TRBJ1-4, reads KAGVTQTPRYLIKTRGQQVTLSCSPISGHRSVSWYQQTPGQGLQFLFEYFSETQRNKGNFPGRFSGRQFSNSRSEMNVSTLELGDSALYLCASSSLGAQGEKLFFGSGTQLSVL.